This T cell receptor (beta chain) was captured in a study of post-analysis software for immune sequencing data. Study as a whole: Relapsing-remitting, secondary progressive and progressive-relapsing courses of multiple sclerosis were included. Study-level findings and limits: Among 5 or 6 TRBV segments more frequent in patients than controls were TRBV5-6, TRBV5-1 and TRBV20-1. Significantly lower normalized Chao1 diversity was found in patients with multiple sclerosis relative to controls.

As regards this clonotype: Its matching antigen is unknown.

The germline CDR1 and CDR2 sequences are DFQATT and SNEGSKA (reference sequence). The CDR3 is 15 amino acids. Germline trimming cut 5 bases from V and 5 bases from J; bases unmatched to any gene: 5. The TCR beta cDNA libraries carried unique molecular identifiers. Yield was roughly 500,000 cDNA molecules from roughly 0.93 to 9.6 million T cells. MiXCR, applied by TCRdb to the PCR reads, yields one record per CDR3 protein. The sample holds about 810,000 distinct CDR3 sequences, approximately 53% seen once. Sample: blood. The origin of this receptor is a girl aged 10-17 years with multiple sclerosis. This chain connects TRBV20-1 to TRBJ2-1; 14 bases fit TRBD2. CDR3 sequence: CSAPGLAGGNNEQFF. In DNA form, the CDR3 reads TGCAGTGCTCCCGGACTAGCGGGAGGTAACAATGAGCAGTTCTTC.